This T cell receptor (beta chain) was sequenced for a study of a mutant IDH1 vaccine in newly diagnosed glioma. Whole-study context: Most patients had radiochemotherapy with temozolomide before enrollment; others had one alone.

Indicated time point: baseline, week 1 (first vaccination visit). The treatment denotes: pre-vaccination baseline after standard-of-care therapy. Newly diagnosed WHO grade 3 or 4 IDH1-mutant, ATRX-lost astrocytomas were identified in the donors. As concerns this clone: The target antigen is unknown.

General study results and limits: Patients showed vaccine-induced immune responses at a rate of roughly 94%.

CDR1 MDHEN and CDR2 SYDVKM come from the germline V gene. V gave up 1 base and J gave up 8 bases; unmatched junction bases: 7. The CDR3 is made up of 14 amino acids. Produced via immunoSEQ multiplex PCR; TCRdb's table is partial and in-frame only. The sample has 98,000 or so clones, roughly 89% seen once. This clonotype originated in a woman aged 45-59 years with glioma. The chain joins TRBV28 to TRBJ1-2, with 7 bases that match TRBD1. Sequencing used PBMCs, obtained from a glioma patient treated with radiotherapy, temozolomide or both. CDR3 loop: CASSLSPQGNGYTF. In DNA form, the CDR3 reads TGTGCCAGCAGTTTATCTCCACAGGGGAACGGCTACACCTTC.